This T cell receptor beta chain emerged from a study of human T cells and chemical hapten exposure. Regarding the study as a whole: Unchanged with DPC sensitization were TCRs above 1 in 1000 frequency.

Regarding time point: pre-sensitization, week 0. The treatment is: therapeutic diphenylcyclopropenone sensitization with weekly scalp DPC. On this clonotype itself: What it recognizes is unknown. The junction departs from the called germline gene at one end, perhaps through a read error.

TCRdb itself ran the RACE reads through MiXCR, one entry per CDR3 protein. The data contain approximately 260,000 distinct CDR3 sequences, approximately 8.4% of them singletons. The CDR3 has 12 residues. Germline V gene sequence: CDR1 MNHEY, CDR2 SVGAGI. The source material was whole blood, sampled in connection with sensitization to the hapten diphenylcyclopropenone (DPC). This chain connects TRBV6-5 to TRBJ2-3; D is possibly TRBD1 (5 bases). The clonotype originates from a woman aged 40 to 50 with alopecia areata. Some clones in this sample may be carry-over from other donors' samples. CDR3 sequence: CVSSRHGQTQYF. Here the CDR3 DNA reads TGTGTCAGCAGCCGACATGGACAAACGCAGTATTTT.